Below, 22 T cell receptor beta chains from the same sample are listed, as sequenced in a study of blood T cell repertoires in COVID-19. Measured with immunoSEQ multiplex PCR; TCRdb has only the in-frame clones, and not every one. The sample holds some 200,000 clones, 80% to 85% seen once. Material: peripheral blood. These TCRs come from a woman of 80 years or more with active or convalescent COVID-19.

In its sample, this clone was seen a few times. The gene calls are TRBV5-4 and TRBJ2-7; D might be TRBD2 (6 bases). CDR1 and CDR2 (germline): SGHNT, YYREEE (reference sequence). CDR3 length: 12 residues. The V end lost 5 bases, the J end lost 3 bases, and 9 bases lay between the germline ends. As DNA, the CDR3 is TGTGCCAGCAGAAGGGACTTCTACGAGCAGTACTTC. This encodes CASRRDFYEQYF.

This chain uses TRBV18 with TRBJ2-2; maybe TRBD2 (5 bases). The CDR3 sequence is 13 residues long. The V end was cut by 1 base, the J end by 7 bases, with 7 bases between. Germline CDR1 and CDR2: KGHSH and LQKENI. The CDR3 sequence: CASSPRTGGELFF. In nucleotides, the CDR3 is TGTGCCAGCTCACCACGGACTGGCGGGGAGCTGTTTTTT.

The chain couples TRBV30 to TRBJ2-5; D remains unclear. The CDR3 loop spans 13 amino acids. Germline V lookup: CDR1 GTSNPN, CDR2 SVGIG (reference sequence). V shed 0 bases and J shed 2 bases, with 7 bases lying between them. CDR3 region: CAWSVGQQETQYF. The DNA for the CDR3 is TGTGCCTGGAGTGTTGGGCAGCAAGAGACCCAGTACTTC.

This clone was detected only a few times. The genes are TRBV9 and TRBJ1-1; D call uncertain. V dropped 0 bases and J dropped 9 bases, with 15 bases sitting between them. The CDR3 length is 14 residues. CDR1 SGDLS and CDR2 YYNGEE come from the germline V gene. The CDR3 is CASSVGEEYTQAFF. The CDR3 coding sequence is TGTGCCAGCAGCGTAGGGGAGGAATATACTCAAGCTTTCTTT.

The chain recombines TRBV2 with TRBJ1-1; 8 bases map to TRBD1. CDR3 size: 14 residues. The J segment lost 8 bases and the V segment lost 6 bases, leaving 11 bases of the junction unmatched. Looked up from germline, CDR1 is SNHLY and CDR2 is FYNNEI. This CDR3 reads CASSRTGQGSEAFF. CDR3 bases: TGTGCCAGCAGCCGAACTGGACAGGGATCGGAAGCTTTCTTT.

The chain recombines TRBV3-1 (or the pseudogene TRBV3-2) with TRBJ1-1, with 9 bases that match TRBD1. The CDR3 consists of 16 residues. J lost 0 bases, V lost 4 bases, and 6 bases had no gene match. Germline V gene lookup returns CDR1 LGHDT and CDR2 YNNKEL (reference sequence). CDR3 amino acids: CASSPGTGRVNTEAFF. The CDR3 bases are TGTGCCAGCAGCCCCGGGACAGGGAGGGTGAACACTGAAGCTTTCTTT.

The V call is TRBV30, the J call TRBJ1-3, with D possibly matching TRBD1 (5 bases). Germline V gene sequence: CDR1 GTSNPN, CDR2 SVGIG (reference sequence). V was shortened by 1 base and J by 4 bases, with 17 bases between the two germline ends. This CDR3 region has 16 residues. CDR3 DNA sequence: TGTGCCTGGAGTGGAGGGCGGGGGAAGACCGGAAACACCATATATTTT. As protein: CAWSGGRGKTGNTIYF.

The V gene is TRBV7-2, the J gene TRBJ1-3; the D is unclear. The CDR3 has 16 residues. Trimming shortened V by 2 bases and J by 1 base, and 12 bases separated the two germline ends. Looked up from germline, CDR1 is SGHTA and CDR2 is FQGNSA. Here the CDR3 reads CASSLPTLGSGNTIYF. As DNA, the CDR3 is TGTGCCAGCAGCTTACCTACACTCGGGTCTGGAAACACCATATATTTT.

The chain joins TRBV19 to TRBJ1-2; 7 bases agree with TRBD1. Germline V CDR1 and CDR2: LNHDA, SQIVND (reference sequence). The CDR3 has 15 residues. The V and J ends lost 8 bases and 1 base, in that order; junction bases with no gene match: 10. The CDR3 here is CASEPGTANNYGYTF. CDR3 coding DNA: TGTGCCAGTGAACCCGGGACAGCTAATAACTATGGCTACACCTTC.

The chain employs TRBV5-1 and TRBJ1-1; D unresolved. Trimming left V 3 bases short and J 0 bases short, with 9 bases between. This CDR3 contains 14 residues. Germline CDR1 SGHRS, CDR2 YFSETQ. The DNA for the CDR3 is TGCGCCAGCAGCTCCCTTCCGGTGAACACTGAAGCTTTCTTT. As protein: CASSSLPVNTEAFF.

Here the CDR3 reads CASSAPPSLRTDTQYF. CDR3 DNA: TGTGCCAGCAGCGCGCCCCCAAGCCTGCGCACAGATACGCAGTATTTT. The J gene is TRBJ2-3, the V gene TRBV5-4, with D uncertain. Germline CDR1 reads SGHNT; CDR2 reads YYREEE (reference sequence). The CDR3 totals 16 residues. V lost 4 bases and J 1 base, leaving 16 bases between the germline ends. The variable domain in full, completed from reference TRBV5-4 and TRBJ2-3, reads ETGVTQSPTHLIKTRGQQVTLRCSSQSGHNTVSWYQQALGQGPQFIFQYYREEENGRGNFPPRFSGLQFPNYSSELNVNALELDDSALYLCASSAPPSLRTDTQYFGPGTRLTVL.

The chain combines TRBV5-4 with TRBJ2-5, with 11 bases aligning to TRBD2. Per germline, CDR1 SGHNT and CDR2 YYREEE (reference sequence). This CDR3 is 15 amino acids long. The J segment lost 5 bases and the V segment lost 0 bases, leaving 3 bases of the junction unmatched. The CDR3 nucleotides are TGTGCCAGCAGCTTGGCACTAGCGGGAGATGAGACCCAGTACTTC. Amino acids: CASSLALAGDETQYF.

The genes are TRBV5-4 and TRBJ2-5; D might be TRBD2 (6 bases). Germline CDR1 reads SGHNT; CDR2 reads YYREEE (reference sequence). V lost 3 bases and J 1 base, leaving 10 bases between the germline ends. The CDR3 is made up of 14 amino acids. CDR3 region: CASSSRDFQETQYF. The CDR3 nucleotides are TGTGCCAGCAGCTCCCGGGACTTCCAAGAGACCCAGTACTTC.

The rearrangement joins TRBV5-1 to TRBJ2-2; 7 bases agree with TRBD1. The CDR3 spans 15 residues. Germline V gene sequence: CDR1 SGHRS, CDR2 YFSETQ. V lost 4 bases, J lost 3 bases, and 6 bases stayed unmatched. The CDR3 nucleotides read TGCGCCAGCAGCGTAGGGGACAGCTACACCGGGGAGCTGTTTTTT. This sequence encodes CASSVGDSYTGELFF.

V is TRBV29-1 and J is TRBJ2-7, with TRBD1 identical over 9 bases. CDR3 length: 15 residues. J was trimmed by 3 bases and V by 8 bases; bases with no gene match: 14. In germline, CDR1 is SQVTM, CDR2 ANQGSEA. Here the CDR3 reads CSLYPRDRVYYEQYF. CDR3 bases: TGCAGCCTCTACCCCCGGGACAGGGTTTACTACGAGCAGTACTTC.

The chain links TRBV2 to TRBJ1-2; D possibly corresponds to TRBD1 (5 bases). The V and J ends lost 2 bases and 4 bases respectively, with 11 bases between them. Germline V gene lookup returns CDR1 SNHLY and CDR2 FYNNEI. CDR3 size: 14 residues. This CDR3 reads CASSEFVGLYGYTF. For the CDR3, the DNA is TGTGCCAGCAGTGAATTCGTGGGACTCTATGGCTACACCTTC.

Here the CDR3 DNA reads TGTGCCAGTAGTATAACTAGCATGCAAGAGACCCAGTACTTC. Translated, it gives CASSITSMQETQYF. The gene calls are TRBV19 and TRBJ2-5; the D gene is possibly TRBD2 (6 bases). CDR1 and CDR2 (germline): LNHDA, SQIVND (reference sequence). The CDR3 covers 14 residues. V was clipped by 2 bases and J by 2 bases, with 9 bases between them.

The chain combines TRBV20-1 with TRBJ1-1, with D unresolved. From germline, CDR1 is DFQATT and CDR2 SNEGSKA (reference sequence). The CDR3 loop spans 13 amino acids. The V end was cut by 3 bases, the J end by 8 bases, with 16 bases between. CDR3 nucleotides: TGCAGTGCTAGTGGGCGGAACGAATTGGAAGCTTTCTTT. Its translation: CSASGRNELEAFF.

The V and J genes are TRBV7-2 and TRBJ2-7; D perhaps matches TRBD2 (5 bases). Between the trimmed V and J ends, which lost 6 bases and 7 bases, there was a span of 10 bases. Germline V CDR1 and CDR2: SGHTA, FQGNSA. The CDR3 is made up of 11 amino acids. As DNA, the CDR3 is TGTGCCAGCAGAAGAGGGATTGAGCAGTACTTC. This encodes CASRRGIEQYF.

The CDR3: CASSEASGSRADTQYF. As DNA, the CDR3 is TGTGCCAGCAGTGAAGCCAGCGGGAGTAGGGCAGATACGCAGTATTTT. The rearrangement joins TRBV6-1 to TRBJ2-3; 8 nucleotides agree with TRBD2. Germline assignment: CDR1 MNHNS and CDR2 SASEGT. The length of the CDR3 is 16 residues. After removal of 0 bases from V and 4 bases from J, the junction contained 6 bases not matched to a gene.

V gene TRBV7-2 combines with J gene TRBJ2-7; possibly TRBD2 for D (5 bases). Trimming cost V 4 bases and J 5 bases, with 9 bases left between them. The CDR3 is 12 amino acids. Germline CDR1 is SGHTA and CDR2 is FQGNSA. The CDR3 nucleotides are TGTGCCAGCAGCTCCGGGGTACACGAGCAGTACTTC. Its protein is CASSSGVHEQYF.

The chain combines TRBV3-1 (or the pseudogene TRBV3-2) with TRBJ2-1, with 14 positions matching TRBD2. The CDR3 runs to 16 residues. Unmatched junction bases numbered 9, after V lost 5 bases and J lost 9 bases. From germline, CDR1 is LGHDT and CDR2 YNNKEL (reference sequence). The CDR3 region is CASSARTSGGYGEQFF. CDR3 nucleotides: TGTGCCAGCAGCGCCCGGACTAGCGGGGGGTACGGTGAGCAGTTCTTC.